Listed below are T cell receptor beta chains from one sample, sequenced in a study of siplizumab effects on memory and regulatory T cells. Repertoires were generated with immunoSEQ multiplex PCR, while TCRdb's copy carries only in-frame clones and drops some. The table has approximately 100,000 clones, around 94% seen once. Input material: Tregs sorted from blood. These TCRs come from a human donor in good health. Both conserved end residues are part of each CDR3. A D gene is named only where the DNA matches it firmly. Some rows have no size entry. The others give once, few or many, or a class for an expanded clone.

once	TRBJ2-6	NA	TRBV11-2	TGTGCCAGCAGCTCCGCACCTTCTGGGGCCAACGTCCTGACTTTC	CASSSAPSGANVLTF
NA	TRBJ2-7	NA	TRBV18	TGTGCCAGCTCACTAGCGCTTTCCTACGAGCAGTACTTC	CASSLALSYEQYF
NA	TRBJ1-4	NA	TRBV30	TGTGCCTGGAGTGTTCGGGATGAAAAACTGTTTTTT	CAWSVRDEKLFF
NA	TRBJ2-3	NA	TRBV29-1	TGCAGCGTTTTTCTAGGGCGGGGTAGCACAGATACGCAGTATTTT	CSVFLGRGSTDTQYF
NA	TRBJ2-5	NA	TRBV18	TGTGCCAGCTCACCACCTGGTTTGGAGACCCAGTACTTC	CASSPPGLETQYF
once	TRBJ2-3	NA	TRBV20-1	TGCAGTGATGATACGCAGTATTTT	CSDDTQYF
NA	TRBJ2-7	TRBD2	TRBV9	TGTGCCGGAGGGAGGGCAGGCAATGCTCTCGACGAGCAGTACTTC	CAGGRAGNALDEQYF
NA	TRBJ1-2	TRBD1	TRBV18	TGTGCCAGCTCACCACAACCGTTCGGGACAGGGGGCGCGGATATCACCTTC	CASSPQPFGTGGADITF
NA	TRBJ2-7	NA	TRBV27	TGTGCCAGCAGTAGACGGGTCAAAAGGCCCTACGAGCAGTACTTC	CASSRRVKRPYEQYF
NA	TRBJ1-3	TRBD1	TRBV15	TGTGCCACCAGCAGAACCGGGACAGGGAAAGCTGGAAACACCATATATTTT	CATSRTGTGKAGNTIYF
NA	TRBJ1-3	NA	TRBV5-1	TGCGCCAGCAGCTTGAGGGGCTCTGGAAACACCATATATTTT	CASSLRGSGNTIYF
NA	TRBJ1-4	TRBD1	TRBV28	TGTGCCAGCAGTAGAACAGGGGTGCGGGAAAAACTGTTTTTT	CASSRTGVREKLFF
NA	TRBJ1-3	NA	TRBV10-1	TGCGCCAGCAGTCCCGACCCTACTGGAAACACCATATATTTT	CASSPDPTGNTIYF
NA	TRBJ1-1	NA	TRBV10-3	TGTGCCATCAGTGAGTCGTGGGGCGTAGCTTTCTTT	CAISESWGVAFF
NA	TRBJ1-2	TRBD1	TRBV10-1	TGCGCCAGCAGTGCACGTCGACAGGGTGGCTACACCTTC	CASSARRQGGYTF
NA	TRBJ1-1	TRBD1	TRBV18	TGTGCCAGCTCTCGACAGGGGGGGTTCACTGAAGCTTTCTTT	CASSRQGGFTEAFF
NA	TRBJ1-4	NA	TRBV27	TGTGCCAGCAGTTTATCTTGGGGGTCTCGGGAAAAACTGTTTTTT	CASSLSWGSREKLFF
NA	TRBJ2-3	NA	TRBV7-6	TGTGCCAGCAGGGAGGAGGCTTTTTTTTCCACCTGGTATTTT	CASREEAFFSTWYF
NA	TRBJ2-3	TRBD2	TRBV2	TGTGCCAGCATCTCTAGCGGGAGGGCAGGTACGCAGTATTTT	CASISSGRAGTQYF
NA	TRBJ2-1	TRBD2	TRBV7-8	TGTGCCAGCAGGGCGACGGGGGGTGAGCAGTTCTTC	CASRATGGEQFF
NA	TRBJ2-5	NA	TRBV28	TGTGCCAGCAGGACCACAGGGTCTCAAGAGACCCAGTACTTC	CASRTTGSQETQYF
NA	TRBJ1-1	NA	TRBV5-1	TGCGCCAGCAGCTTTACAGGAACGAACACTGAAGCTTTCTTT	CASSFTGTNTEAFF
NA	TRBJ2-1	TRBD1	TRBV2	TGTGCCAGCTCGGCCAGGGGGCCCTACAATGAGCAGTTCTTC	CASSARGPYNEQFF
once	TRBJ2-1	TRBD1	TRBV2	TGTGCCAGCAGGAGGCAGGGGGATGAGCAGTTCTTC	CASRRQGDEQFF
NA	TRBJ2-1	TRBD2	TRBV19	TGTGCCAGTACCCGGACTAGCGGAAACACCTACAATGAGCAGTTCTTC	CASTRTSGNTYNEQFF
NA	TRBJ2-7	TRBD2	TRBV5-6	TGTGCCAGCAGCTTACTGGGACTAGCGGGAGGATCCTACGAGCAGTACTTC	CASSLLGLAGGSYEQYF
NA	TRBJ2-1	NA	TRBV7-3	TGTGCCAGCAGCTTATTCGGTAACTCCTACAATGAGCAGTTCTTC	CASSLFGNSYNEQFF
NA	TRBJ1-2	TRBD1	TRBV6-5	TGTGCCAGCAGCCCCGCCAGGACAGGGAAGGGTTACACCTTC	CASSPARTGKGYTF
NA	TRBJ2-1	TRBD2	TRBV28	TGTGCCAGCAACAAGGGGGGACTAGCGGGACCCCGCTCCTACAATGAGCAGTTCTTC	CASNKGGLAGPRSYNEQFF
once	TRBJ1-1	NA	TRBV29-1	TGCAGTGGAAGGCTGGGGATGGCAGCTTTCTTT	CSGRLGMAAFF
NA	TRBJ2-2	NA	TRBV7-9	TGTGCCAGCAGCCTAAGAGTAATGAACACCGGGGAGCTGTTTTTT	CASSLRVMNTGELFF
NA	TRBJ1-2	NA	TRBV28	TGTGCCAGCAGTAGCCCATCTGGCACAATCTATGGCTACACCTTC	CASSSPSGTIYGYTF
NA	TRBJ2-1	TRBD2	TRBV11-3	TGTGCCAGCAGCCACGGACTAGCGGGGACCTACAATGAGCAGTTCTTC	CASSHGLAGTYNEQFF
NA	TRBJ2-2	NA	TRBV6-1	TGTGCCAGCTTCTGGGCAGGGTACACCGGGGAGCTGTTTTTT	CASFWAGYTGELFF
NA	TRBJ2-3	NA	TRBV5-1	TGCGCCAGCAGCGGAGGACTACCCCTAAGCACAGATACGCAGTATTTT	CASSGGLPLSTDTQYF
NA	TRBJ1-2	TRBD1	TRBV29-1	TGCAGCGTTGTCAGGACAGGGGTTCGGGGCTACACCTTC	CSVVRTGVRGYTF
NA	TRBJ2-7	TRBD2	TRBV7-9	TGTGCCAGCAGCCGATGGGGGGGTCGGGACGGCCACCACGAGCAGTACTTC	CASSRWGGRDGHHEQYF
NA	TRBJ2-1	NA	TRBV9	TGTGCCAGCAGCGTAGGAATTAGCGGATACAATGAGCAGTTCTTC	CASSVGISGYNEQFF
NA	TRBJ1-3	NA	TRBV7-8	TGTGCCAGCAGCTTAGGGGGGGGACCTGGAAACACCATATATTTT	CASSLGGGPGNTIYF
NA	TRBJ2-2	NA	TRBV14	TGTGCCAGCAGCCAACGTATAGCCGGGGAGCTGTTTTTT	CASSQRIAGELFF
NA	TRBJ1-2	NA	TRBV5-4	TGTGCCAGCAGCTTGGCACAAGGGGCGGAAGGCTACACCTTC	CASSLAQGAEGYTF
NA	TRBJ2-7	TRBD1	TRBV16	TGTGCCAGCAGCCTCCGTCCGGGACAGGGTACCGAGCAGTACTTC	CASSLRPGQGTEQYF
NA	TRBJ2-1	NA	TRBV6-4	TGTGCCAGCAGTGTGGAGCTGACTGGCCCCAATGAGCAGTTCTTC	CASSVELTGPNEQFF
NA	TRBJ2-1	TRBD1	TRBV10-1	TGCGCCAGTTCACGGGACAGGGGAATTGGAAAGCAGTTCTTC	CASSRDRGIGKQFF
NA	TRBJ2-2	NA	TRBV2	TGTGCCAGCAGTAGTTTCGGACATCTTAGGGACACCGGGGAGCTGTTTTTT	CASSSFGHLRDTGELFF
NA	TRBJ2-2	TRBD1	TRBV5-4	TGTGCCAGCAGCTCGGCGCCGGGACAGGGTAGGACCGGGGAGCTGTTTTTT	CASSSAPGQGRTGELFF
NA	TRBJ2-7	NA	TRBV7-2	TGTGCCAGCAGCTTAGTAAAGATCGGGACGGGCTCCTACGAGCAGTACTTC	CASSLVKIGTGSYEQYF
NA	TRBJ1-1	NA	TRBV30	TGTGCCTGGAGTGTCACCGGGGGCATTGAAGCTTTCTTT	CAWSVTGGIEAFF
NA	TRBJ2-1	NA	TRBV6-6	TGTGCCAGCAGTTATAAAACCTTTAGCTCCTACAATGAGCAGTTCTTC	CASSYKTFSSYNEQFF
NA	TRBJ2-1	TRBD2	TRBV7-2	TGTGCCAGCAGCCCTCCGGGACTAGCGGGAGCTGAGCAGTTCTTC	CASSPPGLAGAEQFF
NA	TRBJ1-4	NA	TRBV19	TGTGCCAGTAGTATGGGAGTCACCGGGACGTTGAATGAAAAACTGTTTTTT	CASSMGVTGTLNEKLFF
NA	TRBJ1-1	NA	TRBV5-1	TGCGCCAGCAGCTTGCAGAGGAACACTGAAGCTTTCTTT	CASSLQRNTEAFF
NA	TRBJ2-1	TRBD2	TRBV9	TGTGCCAGCAGCCTAACCGGGACTACCCACAATGAGCAGTTCTTC	CASSLTGTTHNEQFF
NA	TRBJ2-1	TRBD2	TRBV19	TGTGCCAGTAGCGCGGGACTAGCGGGAGCAAATGAGCAGTTCTTC	CASSAGLAGANEQFF
NA	TRBJ2-6	NA	TRBV28	TGTGCCAGCAGCCCAGGGTGGGCTGGGGCCAACGTCCTGACTTTC	CASSPGWAGANVLTF
NA	TRBJ2-3	TRBD1	TRBV5-1	TGCGCCAGCAGCCAGAGAGGACAGGGGACGACAGATACGCAGTATTTT	CASSQRGQGTTDTQYF
NA	TRBJ2-7	NA	TRBV7-7	TGTGCCCCCGTAGGGCAGTACTTC	CAPVGQYF